This T cell receptor (beta chain) was sequenced for a study of cytomegalovirus exposure and HLA in healthy donors. CDR1 is SGDLS, CDR2 YYNGEE, per germline. The CDR3 consists of 14 residues. V lost 4 bases and J 3 bases, leaving 11 bases between the germline ends. The PCR used 60 Vbeta and 13 Jbeta primers. Clones were sequenced by immunoSEQ multiplex PCR, and TCRdb holds only the in-frame ones, with some missing. The table shows about 140,000 clones, with approximately 80% occurring only once. The genes are TRBV9 and TRBJ1-5, with a tentative D call TRBD1 (6 bases). Sequenced sample: PBMCs. This clonotype was obtained from a male donor in good health and CMV-seronegative. This CDR3 reads CASSPDRNNQPQHF. The CDR3 nucleotides read TGTGCCAGCAGCCCGGACAGAAACAATCAGCCCCAGCATTTT.